These 26 T cell receptor beta chains share one sample of origin, sequenced in a study of T cells after yellow fever vaccination. In TCRdb, the 5' RACE reads were re-called with MiXCR into one record per CDR3 protein. The sample lists hundreds of thousands of distinct CDR3 sequences; 10% to 15% were seen once. The starting material was PBMCs, obtained on the day of the yellow fever booster vaccination. These receptor sequences come from a man aged 30 to 45 who received the YFV17D yellow fever vaccine.

This clonotype occurred many times. The V and J genes are TRBV20-1 and TRBJ1-2; 7 bases align to TRBD1. Trimming at V came to 7 bases and at J to 4 bases, leaving 9 bases not matched to a gene. Germline CDR1 DFQATT, CDR2 SNEGSKA (reference sequence). The CDR3 spans 13 residues. The CDR3 region has the DNA TGCAGTGGGGGGGAGGGGGCTTCCTATGGCTACACCTTC. Its protein product is CSGGEGASYGYTF.

This clonotype was recorded a few times. This chain joins TRBV29-1 and TRBJ2-1; D uncertain. The CDR3 is 11 amino acids. V was cut by 5 bases and J by 8 bases, with 10 bases left in between. The germline CDR1 and CDR2 sequences are SQVTM and ANQGSEA. The CDR3 bases are TGCAGCGTTTTAGCCCTCCATGAGCAGTTCTTC. Encoded protein: CSVLALHEQFF.

The table lists this clonotype with a few counts. The J gene is TRBJ2-1, the V gene TRBV2, with D perhaps TRBD1 (5 bases). CDR1 is SNHLY and CDR2 is FYNNEI in the germline V gene. The CDR3 has 12 residues. V was pared by 0 bases and J by 12 bases, with 9 bases between. DNA of the CDR3: TGTGCCAGCAGTGAAGCGGGGCGAGGGCAGTTCTTC. Translated: CASSEAGRGQFF.

The chain combines TRBV12-3 or TRBV12-4 with TRBJ1-3; D uncertain. The CDR3 runs to 16 residues. V lost 2 bases, J lost 0 bases, and 11 bases lay in between. Here the CDR3 DNA reads TGTGCCAGCAGTTTATATCGGGGAGTCTCTGGAAACACCATATATTTT. It is translated as CASSLYRGVSGNTIYF.

The chain carries TRBV12-3 or TRBV12-4 and TRBJ2-2; D perhaps matches TRBD2 (6 bases). V dropped 6 bases and J dropped 5 bases, with 16 bases sitting between them. There are 15 residues in the CDR3. CDR3 protein: CASRGIGGATGELFF. CDR3 bases: TGTGCCAGCAGGGGGATCGGAGGGGCGACCGGGGAGCTGTTTTTT.

This clonotype came up a few times. A much more abundant neighbour one base away suggests this may be a read error. The chain combines TRBV4-3 with TRBJ2-2, with unresolved D. The germline V gene has CDR1 LGHNA and CDR2 YSLEER. The CDR3 sequence is 13 residues long. V lost 1 base, J lost 4 bases, and 4 bases lay in between. CDR3 residues: CASSQGITGELFF. CDR3 DNA: TGCGCCAGCAGCCAAGGGATCACCGGGGAGCTGTTTTTT.

The rearrangement links TRBV7-2 to TRBJ2-7, with 10 bases identical to TRBD1. The V segment lost 6 bases and the J segment 6 bases; nucleotides outside the gene matches: 8. The CDR3 is 14 residues long. The germline V gene has CDR1 SGHTA and CDR2 FQGNSA. The CDR3 sequence is CASRPGQGIGEQYF. The DNA of the CDR3 is TGTGCCAGCAGACCGGGACAGGGGATTGGCGAGCAGTACTTC.

This clonotype was found a few times. The V call is TRBV7-8, the J call TRBJ2-7; 9 nucleotides align to TRBD1. The germline V gene has CDR1 SGHVS and CDR2 FQNEAQ. V was pared by 5 bases and J by 2 bases, with 19 bases of the junction left unmatched. The CDR3 extends over 19 amino acids. The CDR3 bases are TGTGCCAGCAGCGCTAGGACAGGGGCGGCCCGAGGAGTTCCCTACGAGCAGTACTTC. Protein sequence: CASSARTGAARGVPYEQYF.

The V and J genes are TRBV20-1 and TRBJ2-6; D may be TRBD1 (5 bases). CDR1 and CDR2 from the germline V gene are DFQATT and SNEGSKA (reference sequence). V was clipped by 3 bases and J by 3 bases, with 12 bases between them. This CDR3 region has 15 residues. CDR3: CSASPQGVGANVLTF. For the CDR3, the DNA is TGCAGTGCTAGTCCCCAGGGTGTTGGGGCCAACGTCCTGACTTTC.

This clonotype was seen only a few times. This sequence joins TRBV19 and TRBJ2-1; unclear D gene. This CDR3 is 14 amino acids long. The V end was cut by 4 bases, the J end by 7 bases, with 14 bases between. Germline values: CDR1 LNHDA, CDR2 SQIVND (reference sequence). This CDR3 is CASSKISLPNEQFF. In DNA form, the CDR3 reads TGTGCCAGTAGTAAGATCAGCCTTCCTAATGAGCAGTTCTTC.

The chain is built from TRBV24-1 and TRBJ2-4, with 11 bases that match TRBD1. The trim removed 3 bases at V and 0 bases at J, leaving 3 bases unmatched. The germline V gene has CDR1 KGHDR and CDR2 SFDVKD. This CDR3 is built from 17 residues. This CDR3 is CATSDAGTGGAKNIQYF. The DNA for the CDR3 is TGTGCCACCAGTGATGCCGGGACAGGGGGAGCCAAAAACATTCAGTACTTC.

This clonotype was observed a handful of times. The V and J genes are TRBV11-2 and TRBJ2-1; D might be TRBD1 (5 bases). The CDR3 length is 16 residues. The ends were cut back, 0 bases at V and 4 bases at J, with 13 bases in the middle. Germline CDR1 and CDR2: SGHAT and FQNNGV. Written as DNA, the CDR3 is TGTGCCAGCAGCTTAGAGGGGCCGCAGAATTACAATGAGCAGTTCTTC. Residues: CASSLEGPQNYNEQFF.

This clonotype was observed a few times. The chain has TRBV4-3 and TRBJ2-3, with a weak D call TRBD2 (6 bases). The CDR3 is made up of 15 amino acids. The germline gives CDR1 LGHNA, CDR2 YSLEER. The V and J ends lost 2 bases and 3 bases respectively, with 12 bases between them. In DNA, the CDR3 is TGCGCCAGCAGCCAAAACCCCGCGGGGACAGATACGCAGTATTTT. This sequence encodes CASSQNPAGTDTQYF.

Concerning this clonotype: At one of its ends the junction is not consistent with the germline gene, which may arise from a read error. The chain is built from TRBV20-1 and TRBJ1-1; tentatively, D is TRBD1 (5 bases). Per the germline V gene, CDR1 is DFQATT and CDR2 is SNEGSKA (reference sequence). This CDR3 has 13 residues. This CDR3 reads CSTRGSMNTEAFF. Here the CDR3 DNA reads TGCAGTACTAGGGGCAGCATGAACACTGAAGCTTTCTTT.

This chain uses TRBV20-1 with TRBJ1-5; D gene uncertain. V was cut by 7 bases and J by 7 bases, with 11 bases left in between. CDR3 length: 11 residues. CDR1 is DFQATT, CDR2 SNEGSKA, per germline (reference sequence). CDR3 in amino acids: CSVRRGQPQHF. As DNA, the CDR3 is TGCAGTGTCCGGCGGGGACAGCCCCAGCATTTT.

The gene calls are TRBV5-1 and TRBJ2-7; 7 nucleotides align to TRBD1. Germline CDR1 and CDR2: SGHRS and YFSETQ. The CDR3 runs 15 residues. V was clipped by 4 bases and J by 6 bases; unmatched bases: 13. The DNA for the CDR3 is TGCGCCAGCAGCCCGCGACAGGGACCGTTCGTCGAGCAGTACTTC. Its translation: CASSPRQGPFVEQYF.

The sample holds a few counts of this clonotype. The CDR3: CASSLGRGTYNEQFF. The DNA of the CDR3 is TGTGCCAGCAGCTTAGGCAGGGGTACCTACAATGAGCAGTTCTTC. The chain recombines TRBV7-2 with TRBJ2-1, with a possible D match to TRBD1 (6 bases). Trimming took 1 base from V and 2 from J, leaving 9 bases between them. The CDR3 contains 15 residues. Germline-derived CDR1 and CDR2 are SGHTA and FQGNSA. Combining the CDR3 with reference TRBV7-2 and TRBJ2-1 gives the whole variable domain GAGVSQSPSNKVTEKGKDVELRCDPISGHTALYWYRQSLGQGLEFLIYFQGNSAPDKSGLPSDRFSAERTGGSVSTLTIQRTQQEDSAVYLCASSLGRGTYNEQFFGPGTRLTVL.

A remark on this clonotype: Mismatch with germline at one junction end may stem from a read error. J is TRBJ2-1 and V is TRBV5-1; either TRBD1 or TRBD2 may fit D (5 bases each). The germline gives CDR1 SGHRS, CDR2 YFSETQ. The CDR3 loop spans 12 amino acids. CDR3 loop: CVSKTGANAQFF. DNA for the CDR3: TGCGTCAGCAAAACCGGGGCAAACGCCCAGTTCTTC. The full variable domain, with the rest looked up from reference TRBV5-1 and TRBJ2-1, is KAGVTQTPRYLIKTRGQQVTLSCSPISGHRSVSWYQQTPGQGLQFLFEYFSETQRNKGNFPGRFSGRQFSNSRSEMNVSTLELGDSALYLCVSKTGANAQFFGPGTRLTVL.

This clonotype has just a few counts. The rearrangement joins TRBV24-1 to TRBJ2-3; D gene ambiguous. The CDR3 has 11 amino acids. The V end lost 10 bases, the J end lost 2 bases, and 6 bases lay between the germline ends. Germline-derived CDR1 and CDR2 are KGHDR and SFDVKD. In nucleotides, the CDR3 is TGTGCCACGGCAGTCACAGATACGCAGTATTTT. It translates to CATAVTDTQYF.

In its sample, this clonotype was seen many times. The J gene is TRBJ2-1, the V gene TRBV5-1; 9 bases line up with TRBD2. CDR3 size: 16 residues. V was pared by 4 bases and J by 5 bases, with 10 bases of the junction left unmatched. Germline CDR1 reads SGHRS; CDR2 reads YFSETQ. CDR3 sequence reads: CASSDTLAGRDNEQFF. CDR3 bases: TGCGCCAGCAGCGACACCCTAGCGGGACGAGACAATGAGCAGTTCTTC. Filled out from reference TRBV5-1 and TRBJ2-1, the complete variable domain reads KAGVTQTPRYLIKTRGQQVTLSCSPISGHRSVSWYQQTPGQGLQFLFEYFSETQRNKGNFPGRFSGRQFSNSRSEMNVSTLELGDSALYLCASSDTLAGRDNEQFFGPGTRLTVL.

The V gene is TRBV25-1, the J gene TRBJ2-5; D unresolved. V dropped 0 bases and J dropped 1 base, with 6 bases sitting between them. CDR1 and CDR2 from the germline V gene are MGHDK and SYGVNS. The CDR3 length is 14 residues. The CDR3 reads CASSEYAGQETQYF. The CDR3 region has the DNA TGTGCCAGCAGTGAATACGCAGGCCAAGAGACCCAGTACTTC. The full variable domain, its missing parts supplied by reference TRBV25-1 and TRBJ2-5, is EADIYQTPRYLVIGTGKKITLECSQTMGHDKMYWYQQDPGMELHLIHYSYGVNSTEKGDLSSESTVSRIRTEHFPLTLESARPSHTSQYLCASSEYAGQETQYFGPGTRLLVL.

This clonotype was seen a few times. The J gene is TRBJ2-1, the V gene TRBV5-4, with 8 bases matching TRBD1. Germline V gene data show CDR1 as SGHNT and CDR2 as YYREEE (reference sequence). V shed 2 bases and J 4 bases; nucleotides not matched to a gene: 5. This CDR3 contains 15 residues. This CDR3 is CASSLGDRRYNEQFF. In nucleotides, the CDR3 is TGTGCCAGCAGCTTAGGGGACAGGAGATACAATGAGCAGTTCTTC.

The genes are TRBV23-1 and TRBJ2-6, with 12 nucleotides matching TRBD1. Being an ORF, TRBV23-1 has a function that is uncertain. The CDR3 has 19 residues. J lost 3 bases, V lost 0 bases, and 6 bases had no gene match. CDR3 in DNA: TGCGCCAGCAGTCAATCTAGGGGACAGGGGGCGTGTGGGGCCAACGTCCTGACTTTC. Amino acids: CASSQSRGQGACGANVLTF.

This clonotype has just a few counts. The V and J genes are TRBV7-2 and TRBJ2-5; tentative D call: TRBD1 (6 bases). The V and J ends lost 4 bases and 2 bases respectively, with 11 bases between them. Germline loops: CDR1 SGHTA, CDR2 FQGNSA. The CDR3 spans 14 residues. The CDR3 DNA sequence: TGTGCCAGCAGCTGGGCCGGGACACAAGAGACCCAGTACTTC. It specifies CASSWAGTQETQYF.

On this clonotype: One end of the junction does not line up with germline, which may come from a read error. This rearrangement joins TRBV9 to TRBJ2-1; D may match TRBD1 or TRBD2 (5 bases each). Germline CDR1 reads SGDLS; CDR2 reads YYNGEE. The CDR3 is 15 residues long. The CDR3 loop is CASSVARGSSNEQFF. The CDR3 bases are TGTGCCAGCAGCGTAGCTCGGGGCTCCTCCAATGAGCAGTTCTTC.

Only a few counts were recorded for this clonotype. The chain joins TRBV7-9 to TRBJ2-7; D may correspond to TRBD1 or TRBD2 (6 bases each). The V and J ends lost 3 bases and 5 bases respectively, with 20 bases between them. CDR1 and CDR2 (germline): SEHNR, FQNEAQ (reference sequence). The CDR3 loop spans 16 amino acids. CDR3 in amino acids: CASSFGGPLSVNEQYF. CDR3 DNA sequence: TGTGCCAGCAGCTTTGGGGGGCCCCTTAGTGTGAACGAGCAGTACTTC. Complete variable domain (other parts from reference TRBV7-9 and TRBJ2-7): DTGVSQNPRHKITKRGQNVTFRCDPISEHNRLYWYRQTLGQGPEFLTYFQNEAQLEKSRLLSDRFSAERPKGSFSTLEIQRTEQGDSAMYLCASSFGGPLSVNEQYFGPGTRLTVT.